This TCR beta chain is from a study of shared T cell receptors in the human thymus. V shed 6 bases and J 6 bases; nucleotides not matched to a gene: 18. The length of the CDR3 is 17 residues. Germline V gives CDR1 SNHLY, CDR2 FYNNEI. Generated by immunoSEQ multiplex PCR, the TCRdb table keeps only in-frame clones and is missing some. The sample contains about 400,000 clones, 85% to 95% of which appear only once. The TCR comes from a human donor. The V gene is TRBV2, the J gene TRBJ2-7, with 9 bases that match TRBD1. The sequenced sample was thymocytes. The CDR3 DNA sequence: TGTGCCAGCAGAACGATTTCAGGCCGGGACAGGGCCTTCGAGCAGTACTTC. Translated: CASRTISGRDRAFEQYF. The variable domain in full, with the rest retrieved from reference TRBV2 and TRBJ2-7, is EPEVTQTPSHQVTQMGQEVILRCVPISNHLYFYWYRQILGQKVEFLVSFYNNEISEKSEIFDDQFSVERPDGSNFTLKIRSTKLEDSAMYFCASRTISGRDRAFEQYFGPGTRLTVT.